This TCR beta chain was documented in a study of control samples from healthy donors and cancer patients. The table came from immunoSEQ multiplex PCR; TCRdb's copy has only in-frame clones and leaves some out. The sample lists some 35,000 clones; under 95% were seen once. The CDR3 runs 14 residues. Germline V lookup: CDR1 LNHDA, CDR2 SQIVND (reference sequence). The ends were cut back, 5 bases at V and 14 bases at J, with 19 bases in the middle. The rearrangement links TRBV19 to TRBJ1-6, with D perhaps TRBD1 (6 bases). Input material: PBMCs. The clonotype was recovered from a man aged 40-49 years with colorectal cancer. The CDR3 DNA sequence: TGTGCCAGTAGTGTACTTTCACAGGGTTCGACCCTCCACTTT. This gives the protein CASSVLSQGSTLHF.